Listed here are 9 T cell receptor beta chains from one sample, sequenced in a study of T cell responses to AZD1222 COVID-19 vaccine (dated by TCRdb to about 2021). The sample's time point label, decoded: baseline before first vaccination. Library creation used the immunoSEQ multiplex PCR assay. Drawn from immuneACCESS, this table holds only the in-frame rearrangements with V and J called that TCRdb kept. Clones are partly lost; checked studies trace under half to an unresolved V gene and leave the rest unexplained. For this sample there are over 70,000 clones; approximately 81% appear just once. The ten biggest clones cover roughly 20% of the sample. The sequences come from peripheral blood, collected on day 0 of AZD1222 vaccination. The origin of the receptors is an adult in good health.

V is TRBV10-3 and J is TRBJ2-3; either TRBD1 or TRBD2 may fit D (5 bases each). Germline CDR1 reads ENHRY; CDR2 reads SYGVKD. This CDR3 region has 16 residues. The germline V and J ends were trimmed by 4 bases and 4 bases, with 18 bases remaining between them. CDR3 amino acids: CAISGGQGPRADTQYF. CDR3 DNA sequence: TGTGCCATCAGTGGGGGCCAGGGACCTCGGGCAGATACGCAGTATTTT.

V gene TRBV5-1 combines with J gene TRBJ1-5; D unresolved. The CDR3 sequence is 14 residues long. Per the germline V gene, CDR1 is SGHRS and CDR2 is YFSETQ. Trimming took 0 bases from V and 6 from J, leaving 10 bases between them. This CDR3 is CASSLDGSGQPQHF. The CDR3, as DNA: TGCGCCAGCAGCTTGGACGGGTCCGGTCAGCCCCAGCATTTT.

The CDR3 loop reads CASSLFLQSNQPQHF. Written as DNA, the CDR3 is TGTGCCAGCAGCCTCTTTCTACAGAGCAATCAGCCCCAGCATTTT. This chain uses TRBV2 with TRBJ1-5, with unresolved D. The CDR3 loop spans 15 amino acids. V dropped 6 bases and J dropped 1 base, with 13 bases sitting between them. Per the germline V gene, CDR1 is SNHLY and CDR2 is FYNNEI.

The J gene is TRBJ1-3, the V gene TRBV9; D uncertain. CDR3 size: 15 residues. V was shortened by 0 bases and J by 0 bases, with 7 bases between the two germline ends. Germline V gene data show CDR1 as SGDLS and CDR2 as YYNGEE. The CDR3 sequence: CASSVDSGSGNTIYF. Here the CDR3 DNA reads TGTGCCAGCAGCGTAGACAGTGGCTCTGGAAACACCATATATTTT.

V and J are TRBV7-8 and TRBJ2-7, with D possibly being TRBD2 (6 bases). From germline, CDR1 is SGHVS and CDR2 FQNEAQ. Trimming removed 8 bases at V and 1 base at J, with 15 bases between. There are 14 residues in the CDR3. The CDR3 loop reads CASGPTGSSYEQYF. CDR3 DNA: TGTGCCAGCGGACCTACCGGGAGTTCCTACGAGCAGTACTTC. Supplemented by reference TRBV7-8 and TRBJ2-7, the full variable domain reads GAGVSQSPRYKVAKRGQDVALRCDPISGHVSLFWYQQALGQGPEFLTYFQNEAQLDKSGLPSDRFFAERPEGSVSTLKIQRTQQEDSAVYLCASGPTGSSYEQYFGPGTRLTVT.

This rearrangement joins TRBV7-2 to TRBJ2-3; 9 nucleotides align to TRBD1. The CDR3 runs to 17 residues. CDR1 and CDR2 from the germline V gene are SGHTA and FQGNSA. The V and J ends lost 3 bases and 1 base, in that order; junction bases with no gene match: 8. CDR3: CASSLRDRELGTDTQYF. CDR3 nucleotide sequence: TGTGCCAGCAGCTTGAGGGACAGGGAATTGGGCACAGATACGCAGTATTTT.

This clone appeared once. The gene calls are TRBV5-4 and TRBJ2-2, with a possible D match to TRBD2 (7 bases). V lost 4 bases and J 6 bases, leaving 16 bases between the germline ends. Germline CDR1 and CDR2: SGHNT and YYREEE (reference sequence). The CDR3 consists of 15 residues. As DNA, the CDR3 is TGTGCCAGCAGCCCCCGGGGGGCCCAACCCGGGGAGCTGTTTTTT. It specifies CASSPRGAQPGELFF. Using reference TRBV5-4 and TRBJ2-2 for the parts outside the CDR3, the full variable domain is ETGVTQSPTHLIKTRGQQVTLRCSSQSGHNTVSWYQQALGQGPQFIFQYYREEENGRGNFPPRFSGLQFPNYSSELNVNALELDDSALYLCASSPRGAQPGELFFGEGSRLTVL.

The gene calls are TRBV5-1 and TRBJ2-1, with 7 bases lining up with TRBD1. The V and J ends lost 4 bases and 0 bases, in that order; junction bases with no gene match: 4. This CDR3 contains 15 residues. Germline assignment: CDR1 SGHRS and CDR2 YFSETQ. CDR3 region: CASSPQGNSYNEQFF. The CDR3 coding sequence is TGCGCCAGCAGCCCACAGGGGAACTCCTACAATGAGCAGTTCTTC.

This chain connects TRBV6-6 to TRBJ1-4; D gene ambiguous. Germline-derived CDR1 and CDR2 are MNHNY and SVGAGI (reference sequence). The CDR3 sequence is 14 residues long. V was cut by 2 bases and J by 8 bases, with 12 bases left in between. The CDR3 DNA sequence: TGTGCCAGCAGTTACCCATCCGAAGTAGAAAAACTGTTTTTT. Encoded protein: CASSYPSEVEKLFF.